This entry features one TCR beta chain sequence. Its specificity is not known. This CDR3 comprises 16 residues. J gave up 2 bases and V 1 base, and 7 bases lay outside the gene matches. Germline lookup yields CDR1 SGHAT and CDR2 FQDESV (reference sequence). The data belong to a study of T cell repertoires in cytomegalovirus infection. Study in general: Public TCR beta signatures marked donors with CMV infection and the matching HLA.

A single record per CDR3 protein comes from TCRdb applying MiXCR to the reads. Of 200,000 or so distinct CDR3 sequences in the sample, around 20% were seen once. General observations from the study: Identification of carriers of CMV plus the relevant HLA was performed using cumulative public TCR beta family frequency.

The clonotype was recovered from a human donor in good health (CMV status not recorded). Some clones in this sample may be carry-over from other donors' samples. Sample: PBMCs. The chain combines TRBV11-1 with TRBJ2-5; TRBD2 matches 7 bases. The CDR3 region is CASSLGVAGGQETQYF. The CDR3, as DNA: TGTGCCAGCAGCTTAGGGGTAGCCGGGGGGCAAGAGACCCAGTACTTC.